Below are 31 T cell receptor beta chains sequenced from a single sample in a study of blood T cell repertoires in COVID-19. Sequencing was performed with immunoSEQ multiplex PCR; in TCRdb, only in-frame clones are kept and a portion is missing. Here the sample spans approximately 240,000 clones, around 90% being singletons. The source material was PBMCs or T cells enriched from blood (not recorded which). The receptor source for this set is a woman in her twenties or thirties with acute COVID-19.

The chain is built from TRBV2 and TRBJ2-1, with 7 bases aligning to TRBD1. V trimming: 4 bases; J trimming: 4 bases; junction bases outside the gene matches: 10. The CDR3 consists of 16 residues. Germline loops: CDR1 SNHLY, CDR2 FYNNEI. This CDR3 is CASSVNRDRFYNEQFF. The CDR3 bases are TGTGCCAGCAGTGTAAACCGGGACAGATTTTACAATGAGCAGTTCTTC.

This CDR3 reads CASSPGQLGGNEQFF. CDR3 DNA sequence: TGTGCCAGCAGCCCGGGACAGTTGGGCGGCAATGAGCAGTTCTTC. V and J are TRBV3-1 (or the pseudogene TRBV3-2) and TRBJ2-1, with 7 bases identical to TRBD1. This CDR3 has 15 amino acids. The J segment lost 6 bases and the V segment lost 4 bases, leaving 9 bases of the junction unmatched. Germline loops: CDR1 LGHDT, CDR2 YNNKEL (reference sequence).

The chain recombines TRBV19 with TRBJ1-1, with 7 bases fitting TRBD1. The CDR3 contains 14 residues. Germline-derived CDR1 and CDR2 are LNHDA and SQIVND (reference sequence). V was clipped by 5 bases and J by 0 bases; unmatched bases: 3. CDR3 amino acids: CASSPDRVNTEAFF. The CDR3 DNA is TGTGCCAGTAGTCCAGACAGGGTGAACACTGAAGCTTTCTTT.

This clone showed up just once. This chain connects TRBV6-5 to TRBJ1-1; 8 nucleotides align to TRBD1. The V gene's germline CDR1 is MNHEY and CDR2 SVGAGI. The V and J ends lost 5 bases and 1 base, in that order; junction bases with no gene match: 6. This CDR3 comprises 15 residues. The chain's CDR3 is CASSPQGEGNTEAFF. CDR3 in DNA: TGTGCCAGCAGTCCACAGGGGGAAGGGAACACTGAAGCTTTCTTT.

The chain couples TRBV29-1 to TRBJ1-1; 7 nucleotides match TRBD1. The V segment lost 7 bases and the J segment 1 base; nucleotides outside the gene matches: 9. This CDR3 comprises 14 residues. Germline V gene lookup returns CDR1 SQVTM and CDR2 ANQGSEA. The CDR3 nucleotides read TGCAGCGCCGGACCCGGGACAGAGAACACTGAAGCTTTCTTT. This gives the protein CSAGPGTENTEAFF. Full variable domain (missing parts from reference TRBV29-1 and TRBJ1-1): SAVISQKPSRDICQRGTSLTIQCQVDSQVTMMFWYRQQPGQSLTLIATANQGSEATYESGFVIDKFPISRPNLTFSTLTVSNMSPEDSSIYLCSAGPGTENTEAFFGQGTRLTVV.

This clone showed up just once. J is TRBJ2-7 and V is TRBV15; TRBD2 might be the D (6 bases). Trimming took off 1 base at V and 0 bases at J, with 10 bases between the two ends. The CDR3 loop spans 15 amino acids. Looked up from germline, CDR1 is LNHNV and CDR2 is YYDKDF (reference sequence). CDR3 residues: CATSRAGTLSYEQYF. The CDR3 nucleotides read TGTGCCACCAGCAGAGCCGGGACTCTCTCCTACGAGCAGTACTTC.

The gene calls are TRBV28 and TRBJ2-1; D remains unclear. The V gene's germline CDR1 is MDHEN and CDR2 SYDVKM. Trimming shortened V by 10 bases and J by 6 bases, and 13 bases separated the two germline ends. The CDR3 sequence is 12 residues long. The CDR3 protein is CATTTSLNEQFF. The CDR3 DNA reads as TGTGCCACCACGACTTCCCTCAATGAGCAGTTCTTC.

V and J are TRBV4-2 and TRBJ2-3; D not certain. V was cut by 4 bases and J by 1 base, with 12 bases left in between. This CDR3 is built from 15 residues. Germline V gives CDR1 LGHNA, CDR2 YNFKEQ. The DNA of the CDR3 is TGTGCCAGCAGCCGCTCTAGTTGGGGCACAGATACGCAGTATTTT. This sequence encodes CASSRSSWGTDTQYF.

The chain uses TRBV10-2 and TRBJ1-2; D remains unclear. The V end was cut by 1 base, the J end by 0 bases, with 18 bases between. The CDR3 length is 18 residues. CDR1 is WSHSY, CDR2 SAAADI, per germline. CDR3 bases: TGCGCCAGCAGTGAGTTGTTTAGGCGGGCCTATTCTAACTATGGCTACACCTTC. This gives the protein CASSELFRRAYSNYGYTF.

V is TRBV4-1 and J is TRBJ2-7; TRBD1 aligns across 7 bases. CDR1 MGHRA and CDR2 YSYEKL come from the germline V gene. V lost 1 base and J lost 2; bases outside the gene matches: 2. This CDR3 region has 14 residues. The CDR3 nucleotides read TGCGCCAGCAGCCAAGGACAGGGTACCTACGAGCAGTACTTC. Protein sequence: CASSQGQGTYEQYF.

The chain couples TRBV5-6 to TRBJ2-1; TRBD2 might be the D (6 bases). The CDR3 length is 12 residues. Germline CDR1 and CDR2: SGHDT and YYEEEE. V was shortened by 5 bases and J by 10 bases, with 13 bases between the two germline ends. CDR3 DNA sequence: TGTGCCAGCAGTCTGACTAGAAACGAGCAGTTCTTC. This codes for CASSLTRNEQFF.

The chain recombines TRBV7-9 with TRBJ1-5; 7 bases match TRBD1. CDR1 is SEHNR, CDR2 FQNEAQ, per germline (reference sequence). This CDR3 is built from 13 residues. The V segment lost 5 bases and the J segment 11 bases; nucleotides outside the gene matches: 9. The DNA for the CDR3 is TGTGCCAGCAGCAGACAGGGCGGGGAGGCCCAGCATTTT. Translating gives CASSRQGGEAQHF. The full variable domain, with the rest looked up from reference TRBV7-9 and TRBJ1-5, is DTGVSQNPRHKITKRGQNVTFRCDPISEHNRLYWYRQTLGQGPEFLTYFQNEAQLEKSRLLSDRFSAERPKGSFSTLEIQRTEQGDSAMYLCASSRQGGEAQHFGDGTRLSIL.

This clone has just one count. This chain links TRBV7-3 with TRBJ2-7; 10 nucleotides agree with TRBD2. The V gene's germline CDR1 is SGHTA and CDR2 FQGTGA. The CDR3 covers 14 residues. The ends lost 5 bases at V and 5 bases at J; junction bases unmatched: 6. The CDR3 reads CASSPGTSVNEQYF. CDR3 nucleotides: TGTGCCAGCAGCCCGGGGACTAGCGTCAACGAGCAGTACTTC.

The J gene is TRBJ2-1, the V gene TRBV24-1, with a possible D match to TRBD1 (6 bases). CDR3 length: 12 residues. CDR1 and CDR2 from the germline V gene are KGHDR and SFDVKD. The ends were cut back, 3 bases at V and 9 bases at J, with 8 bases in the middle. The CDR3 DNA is TGTGCCACCAGTGATGAGGGGGTTGAGCAGTTCTTC. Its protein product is CATSDEGVEQFF.

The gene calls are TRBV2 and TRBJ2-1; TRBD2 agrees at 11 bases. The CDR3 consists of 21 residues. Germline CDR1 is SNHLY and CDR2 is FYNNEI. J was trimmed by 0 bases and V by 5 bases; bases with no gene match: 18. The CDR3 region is CASSRDRTSGFDLSSYNEQFF. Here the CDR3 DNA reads TGTGCCAGCAGTCGAGACCGGACTAGCGGGTTTGACTTAAGCTCCTACAATGAGCAGTTCTTC.

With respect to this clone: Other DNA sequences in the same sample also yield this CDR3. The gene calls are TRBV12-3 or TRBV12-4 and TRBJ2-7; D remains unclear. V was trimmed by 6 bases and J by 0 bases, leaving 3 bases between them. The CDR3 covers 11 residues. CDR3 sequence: CASSSSYEQYF. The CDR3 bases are TGTGCCAGCAGCAGCTCCTACGAGCAGTACTTC.

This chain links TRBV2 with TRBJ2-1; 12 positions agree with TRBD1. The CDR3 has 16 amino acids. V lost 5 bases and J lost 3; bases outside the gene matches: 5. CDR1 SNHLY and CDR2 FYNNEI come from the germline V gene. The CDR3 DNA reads TGTGCCAGCAGTAAGGGGACAGGGGGCTTCTACAATGAGCAGTTCTTC. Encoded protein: CASSKGTGGFYNEQFF.

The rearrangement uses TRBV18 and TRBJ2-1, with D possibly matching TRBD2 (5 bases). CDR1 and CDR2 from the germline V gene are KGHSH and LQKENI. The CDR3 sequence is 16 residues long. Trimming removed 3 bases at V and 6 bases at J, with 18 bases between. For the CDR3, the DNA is TGTGCCAGCTCACCGTTGTCGAGGTCCGGACTCAATGAGCAGTTCTTC. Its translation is CASSPLSRSGLNEQFF. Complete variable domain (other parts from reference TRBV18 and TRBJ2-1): NAGVMQNPRHLVRRRGQEARLRCSPMKGHSHVYWYRQLPEEGLKFMVYLQKENIIDESGMPKERFSAEFPKEGPSILRIQQVVRGDSAAYFCASSPLSRSGLNEQFFGPGTRLTVL.

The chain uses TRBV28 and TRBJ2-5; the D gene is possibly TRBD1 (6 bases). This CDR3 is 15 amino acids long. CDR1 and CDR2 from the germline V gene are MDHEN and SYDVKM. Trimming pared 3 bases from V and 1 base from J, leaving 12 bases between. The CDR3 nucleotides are TGTGCCAGCAGTTTGGCAGGACAGCCCCAAGAGACCCAGTACTTC. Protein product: CASSLAGQPQETQYF.

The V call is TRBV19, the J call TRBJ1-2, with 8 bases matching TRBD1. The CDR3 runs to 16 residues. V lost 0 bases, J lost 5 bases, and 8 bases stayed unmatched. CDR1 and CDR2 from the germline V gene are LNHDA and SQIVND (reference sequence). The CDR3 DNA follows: TGTGCCAGTAGTATAGACCGACAGGGGATGCGGTATGGCTACACCTTC. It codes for CASSIDRQGMRYGYTF.

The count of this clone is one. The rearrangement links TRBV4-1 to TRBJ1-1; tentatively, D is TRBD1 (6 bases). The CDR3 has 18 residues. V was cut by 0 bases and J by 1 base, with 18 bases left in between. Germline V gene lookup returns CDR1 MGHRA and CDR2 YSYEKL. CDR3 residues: CASSQEPGDGIENTEAFF. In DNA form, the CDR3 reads TGCGCCAGCAGCCAAGAACCAGGGGACGGAATCGAGAACACTGAAGCTTTCTTT.

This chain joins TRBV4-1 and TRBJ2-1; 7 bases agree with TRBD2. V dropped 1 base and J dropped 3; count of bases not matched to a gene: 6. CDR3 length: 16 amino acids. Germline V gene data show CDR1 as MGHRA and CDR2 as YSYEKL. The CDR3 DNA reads TGCGCCAGCAGCCAAGGTCTAGCGGAAAACTACAATGAGCAGTTCTTC. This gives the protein CASSQGLAENYNEQFF.

CDR3 loop: CASSIPGLRTQYF. The CDR3 nucleotides read TGTGCCAGTAGTATCCCAGGACTCCGCACGCAGTATTTT. This chain uses TRBV19 with TRBJ2-3, with a weak D call TRBD2 (5 bases). This CDR3 region has 13 residues. In germline, CDR1 is LNHDA, CDR2 SQIVND (reference sequence). The ends were cut back, 3 bases at V and 9 bases at J, with 13 bases in the middle.

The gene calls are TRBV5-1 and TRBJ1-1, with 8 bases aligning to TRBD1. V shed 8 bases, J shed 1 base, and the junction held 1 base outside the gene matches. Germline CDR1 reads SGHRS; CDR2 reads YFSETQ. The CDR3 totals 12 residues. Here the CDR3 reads CASGQGNTEAFF. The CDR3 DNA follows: TGCGCCAGTGGACAGGGGAACACTGAAGCTTTCTTT.

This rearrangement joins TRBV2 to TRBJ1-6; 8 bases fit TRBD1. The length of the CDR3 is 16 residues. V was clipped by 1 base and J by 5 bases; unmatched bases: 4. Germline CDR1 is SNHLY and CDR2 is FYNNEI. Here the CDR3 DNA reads TGTGCCAGCAGTGAAGACCGGACAGGGAATAATTCACCCCTCCACTTT. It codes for CASSEDRTGNNSPLHF. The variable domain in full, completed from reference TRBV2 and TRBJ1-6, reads EPEVTQTPSHQVTQMGQEVILRCVPISNHLYFYWYRQILGQKVEFLVSFYNNEISEKSEIFDDQFSVERPDGSNFTLKIRSTKLEDSAMYFCASSEDRTGNNSPLHFGNGTRLTVT.

The CDR3 loop reads CASSYEAGISYEQYF. The CDR3 DNA reads TGTGCCAGCAGTTACGAGGCAGGGATCTCCTACGAGCAGTACTTC. This rearrangement joins TRBV6-5 to TRBJ2-7, with a possible D match to TRBD1 (5 bases). The V and J ends lost 2 bases and 0 bases respectively, with 11 bases between them. CDR1 is MNHEY and CDR2 is SVGAGI in the germline V gene. CDR3 length equals 15 residues.

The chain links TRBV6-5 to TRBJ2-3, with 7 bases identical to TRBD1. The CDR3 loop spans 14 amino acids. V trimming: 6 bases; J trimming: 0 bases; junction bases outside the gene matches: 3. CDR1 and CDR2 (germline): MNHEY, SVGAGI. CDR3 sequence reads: CASSRDSSTDTQYF. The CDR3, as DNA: TGTGCCAGCAGCCGGGACAGTAGCACAGATACGCAGTATTTT.

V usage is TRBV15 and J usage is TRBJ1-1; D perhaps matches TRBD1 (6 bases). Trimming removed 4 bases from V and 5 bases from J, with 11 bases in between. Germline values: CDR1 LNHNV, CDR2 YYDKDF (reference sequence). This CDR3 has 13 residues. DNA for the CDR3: TGTGCCACCAGCACCAGGGGAAGGACTGAAGCTTTCTTT. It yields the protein CATSTRGRTEAFF.

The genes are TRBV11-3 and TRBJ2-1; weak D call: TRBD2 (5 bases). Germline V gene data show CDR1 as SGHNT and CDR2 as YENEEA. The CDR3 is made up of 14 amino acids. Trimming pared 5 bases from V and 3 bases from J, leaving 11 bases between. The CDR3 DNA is TGTGCCAGCAGCAAAGGGAGCAACTACAATGAGCAGTTCTTC. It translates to CASSKGSNYNEQFF.

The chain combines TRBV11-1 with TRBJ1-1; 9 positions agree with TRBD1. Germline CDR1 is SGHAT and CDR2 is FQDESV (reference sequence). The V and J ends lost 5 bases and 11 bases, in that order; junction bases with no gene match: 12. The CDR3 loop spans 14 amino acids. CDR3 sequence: CASSAFEGQGLAFF. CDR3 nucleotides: TGTGCCAGCAGCGCCTTTGAGGGACAGGGTTTGGCTTTCTTT.

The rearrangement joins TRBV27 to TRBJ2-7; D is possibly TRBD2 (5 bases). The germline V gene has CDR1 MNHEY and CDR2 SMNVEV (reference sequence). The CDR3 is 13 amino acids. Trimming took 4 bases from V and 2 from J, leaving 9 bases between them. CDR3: CASSYRAAYEQYF. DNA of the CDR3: TGTGCCAGCAGTTATCGAGCGGCCTACGAGCAGTACTTC.